These 5 T cell receptor beta chains originate from one sample sequenced in a study of blood T cell repertoires in COVID-19. Repertoires were generated with immunoSEQ multiplex PCR, while TCRdb's copy carries only in-frame clones and drops some. This sample has roughly 140,000 clones; roughly 85% occur once, and the top ten carry 8.3%. The sequencing input was peripheral blood. These receptor sequences come from a woman between 55 and 75 years old with COVID-19, enrolled during active disease.

This clone appeared a few times. This chain links TRBV19 with TRBJ1-2, with D perhaps TRBD1 (6 bases). CDR3 length equals 13 residues. Between the trimmed V and J ends, which lost 6 bases and 4 bases, there was a span of 12 bases. Germline lookup yields CDR1 LNHDA and CDR2 SQIVND (reference sequence). The CDR3 is CASRLTGSYGYTF. CDR3 sequence (DNA): TGTGCCAGTAGATTGACAGGAAGCTATGGCTACACCTTC.

This clone was picked up one time. The chain couples TRBV6-5 to TRBJ2-2; D perhaps matches TRBD1 (5 bases). The V and J ends lost 6 bases and 7 bases respectively, with 18 bases between them. CDR3 length: 15 amino acids. Germline V gene data show CDR1 as MNHEY and CDR2 as SVGAGI. CDR3 DNA sequence: TGTGCCAGCAGCTCCTGGGATAGGGGTCGCGGGGAGCTGTTTTTT. Encoded protein: CASSSWDRGRGELFF.

This clone was seen a handful of times. The rearrangement links TRBV29-1 to TRBJ1-2; 9 bases fit TRBD1. This CDR3 has 13 residues. The J segment lost 6 bases and the V segment lost 6 bases, leaving 8 bases of the junction unmatched. Per germline, CDR1 SQVTM and CDR2 ANQGSEA. The CDR3 DNA reads as TGCAGCGTCCACTTACAGGGGGCGGATGGCTACACCTTC. This codes for CSVHLQGADGYTF.

The table lists this clone with a count of one. V gene TRBV21-1 combines with J gene TRBJ2-1; TRBD2 reflects the table's D call only, with no check against the DNA. TRBV21-1 is reported as a pseudogene. CDR3 length: 16 residues. The CDR3 reads CASSTVARRPYNEQFF. In DNA, the CDR3 is TGTGCCAGCAGCACAGTAGCACGTAGGCCCTACAATGAGCAGTTCTTC.

This sequence joins TRBV10-3 and TRBJ1-1, with a weak D call TRBD1 (5 bases). CDR3 length: 13 amino acids. V lost 4 bases and J 1 base, leaving 7 bases between the germline ends. Germline lookup yields CDR1 ENHRY and CDR2 SYGVKD. The CDR3 DNA follows: TGTGCCATCAGTGGGACACCGAACACTGAAGCTTTCTTT. This gives the protein CAISGTPNTEAFF.